This TCR beta chain appears in the sequencing data of a study of blood T cell repertoires in COVID-19. V dropped 5 bases and J dropped 8 bases, with 21 bases sitting between them. The CDR3 sequence is 15 residues long. Germline lookup yields CDR1 MNHEY and CDR2 SVGAGI. Using immunoSEQ multiplex PCR, the repertoire was profiled, and TCRdb retains in-frame clones only, with some absent. The repertoire holds 100,000 or so clones, roughly 80% seen once, with around 20% in the top ten. The TCR was taken from a man in his sixties or seventies with active or convalescent COVID-19. Sequenced: peripheral blood. The V and J genes are TRBV6-5 and TRBJ1-2, with D maybe TRBD1 (6 bases). CDR3: CASSRLRTASSGYTF. CDR3 bases: TGTGCCAGCAGTCGTTTACGGACAGCCTCCTCGGGCTACACCTTC.